This TCR beta chain was profiled in a study of cytomegalovirus exposure and HLA in healthy donors. Concerning this clone: Its target is not known.

Germline values: CDR1 MNHEY, CDR2 SVGAGI. Trimming took 4 bases from V and 1 from J; bases not matched to a gene: 5. The CDR3 is 16 residues long. PCR primers comprised 60 Vbeta and 13 Jbeta primers. Data came from immunoSEQ multiplex PCR; TCRdb stores just in-frame clones and leaves some out. Among tens of thousands of clones listed, about nine tenths were seen once. Study findings and constraints: The listing of 160 or so TCR beta chains classed them as cytomegalovirus-associated. Being productive about 87% or about 30% of the time was typical of most TCR beta V segments in an earlier analysis. CMV serostatus was the only recorded immune exposure for donors. Some V segments could not be told apart, so they were left out, TRBV6-2 and TRBV6-3 among them.

The sample consisted of PBMCs. The rearrangement links TRBV6-5 to TRBJ1-3, with 9 bases aligning to TRBD1. The TCR comes from a woman aged 40 to 50 in good health and CMV-seropositive. In DNA form, the CDR3 reads TGTGCCAGCAGTTTGACAGGGGGAATTTCTGGAAACACCATATATTTT. It translates to CASSLTGGISGNTIYF.